A selection of T cell receptor beta chains follows, all from one sample in a study of PD-L1 blockade in urothelial cancer. Sequenced by immunoSEQ multiplex PCR; TCRdb stores in-frame clones only, minus some. The repertoire holds 100,000 or so clones, with about 85% as singletons. This material consisted of PBMCs, taken around atezolizumab (anti-PD-L1) treatment. Every receptor here comes from a man aged 50-59 years with urothelial cancer. CDR3s include the opening cysteine and the closing phenylalanine or tryptophan. D genes are given only for firm matches. The size field is filled for only some rows; it gives once, few, many or a size class.

size: -
V: TRBV7-7
D: TRBD2
length: 13
J: TRBJ2-1
CDR3: CASSLVGGSFRFF
DNA: TGTGCTAGCAGCTTAGTGGGAGGGTCCTTCAGGTTCTTC

size: -
V: TRBV7-9
D: -
length: 14
J: TRBJ1-4
CDR3: CASSAGAQGEKLFF
DNA: TGTGCCAGCAGCGCAGGGGCGCAGGGTGAAAAACTGTTTTTT

size: -
V: TRBV14
D: -
length: 15
J: TRBJ2-7
CDR3: CASSQLGANSDEQYF
DNA: TGTGCCAGCAGCCAACTGGGCGCCAACTCCGACGAGCAGTACTTC

size: -
V: TRBV10-3
D: -
length: 15
J: TRBJ1-1
CDR3: CAISGGGGGFTEAFF
DNA: TGTGCCATCAGTGGGGGAGGGGGTGGCTTCACTGAAGCTTTCTTT

size: -
V: TRBV5-1
D: -
length: 14
J: TRBJ1-4
CDR3: CASSLAGGSEKLFF
DNA: TGCGCCAGCAGCTTGGCGGGGGGCAGTGAAAAACTGTTTTTT

size: -
V: TRBV18
D: TRBD1
length: 15
J: TRBJ1-2
CDR3: CASSPATGGNYGYTF
DNA: TGTGCCAGCTCACCTGCGACAGGGGGGAACTATGGCTACACCTTC

size: once
V: TRBV2
D: -
length: 14
J: TRBJ2-7
CDR3: CASTRQESSYEQYF
DNA: TGTGCCAGCACCAGACAGGAAAGCTCCTACGAGCAGTACTTC

size: -
V: TRBV2
D: -
length: 16
J: TRBJ1-1
CDR3: CASLKEAGATNTEAFF
DNA: TGTGCCAGTCTGAAGGAAGCAGGGGCTACGAACACTGAAGCTTTCTTT

size: -
V: TRBV14
D: -
length: 16
J: TRBJ1-6
CDR3: CASSQGGGSYNSPLHF
DNA: TGTGCCAGCAGCCAAGGAGGGGGCTCCTATAATTCACCCCTCCACTTT

size: -
V: TRBV27
D: TRBD2
length: 16
J: TRBJ2-1
CDR3: CASSLRSGTRWNEQFF
DNA: TGTGCCAGCAGTTTAAGGAGCGGGACGAGATGGAATGAGCAGTTCTTC

size: -
V: TRBV10-3
D: TRBD2
length: 18
J: TRBJ2-3
CDR3: CAISGGTGGPFGTDTQYF
DNA: TGTGCCATCAGTGGTGGTACGGGAGGGCCTTTCGGAACAGATACGCAGTATTTT

size: few
V: TRBV18
D: TRBD1
length: 19
J: TRBJ2-2
CDR3: CASSPTWQGASGNTGELFF
DNA: TGTGCCAGCTCACCTACTTGGCAGGGGGCGAGTGGAAACACCGGGGAGCTGTTTTTT

size: -
V: TRBV18
D: TRBD1
length: 15
J: TRBJ1-1
CDR3: CASSPPRTGNTEAFF
DNA: TGTGCCAGCTCACCTCCCCGGACAGGGAACACTGAAGCTTTCTTT

size: -
V: TRBV27
D: TRBD1
length: 16
J: TRBJ1-1
CDR3: CASSFVSTGRNTEAFF
DNA: TGTGCCAGCAGTTTCGTCTCGACAGGGCGGAACACTGAAGCTTTCTTT

size: -
V: TRBV7-9
D: TRBD1
length: 15
J: TRBJ1-3
CDR3: CASSRTGGTGNTIYF
DNA: TGTGCCAGCAGCCGAACAGGGGGCACTGGAAACACCATATATTTT

size: -
V: TRBV7-6
D: -
length: 16
J: TRBJ2-5
CDR3: CASSLGQGVGSETQYF
DNA: TGTGCCAGCAGCTTAGGGCAGGGTGTGGGTAGTGAGACCCAGTACTTC

size: -
V: TRBV7-6
D: TRBD1
length: 14
J: TRBJ2-7
CDR3: CASSPRTGVFEQYF
DNA: TGTGCCAGCAGCCCGCGGACAGGGGTCTTCGAGCAGTACTTC

size: -
V: TRBV4-1
D: -
length: 16
J: TRBJ1-4
CDR3: CASSQVAGANNEKLFF
DNA: TGCGCCAGCAGCCAAGTTGCGGGGGCCAATAATGAAAAACTGTTTTTT

size: -
V: TRBV19
D: -
length: 16
J: TRBJ2-4
CDR3: CASSIGVDLVGNIQYF
DNA: TGTGCCAGTAGTATAGGGGTAGACTTGGTTGGAAACATTCAGTACTTC

size: -
V: TRBV10-3
D: TRBD1
length: 15
J: TRBJ1-2
CDR3: CAIEAGTGFNYGYTF
DNA: TGTGCCATCGAAGCCGGGACAGGGTTTAACTATGGCTACACCTTC

size: few
V: TRBV5-4
D: TRBD2
length: 14
J: TRBJ2-7
CDR3: CASSSGLAPYEQYF
DNA: TGTGCCAGCAGCTCGGGACTAGCCCCCTACGAGCAGTACTTC

size: -
V: TRBV7-8
D: TRBD2
length: 16
J: TRBJ2-3
CDR3: CASRLLAGASTDTQYF
DNA: TGTGCCAGCAGACTCCTAGCGGGGGCTAGCACAGATACGCAGTATTTT

size: -
V: TRBV9
D: -
length: 13
J: TRBJ2-2
CDR3: CASSPSITGELFF
DNA: TGTGCCAGCAGCCCCTCTATCACCGGGGAGCTGTTTTTT

size: -
V: TRBV7-3
D: TRBD2
length: 18
J: TRBJ2-2
CDR3: CASSHPGLAGGPAGELFF
DNA: TGTGCCAGCAGCCACCCGGGACTAGCGGGAGGGCCTGCCGGGGAGCTGTTTTTT

size: -
V: TRBV6-1
D: -
length: 16
J: TRBJ1-1
CDR3: CASSEAGQPENTEAFF
DNA: TGTGCCAGCAGTGAAGCGGGACAACCGGAGAACACTGAAGCTTTCTTT

size: -
V: TRBV30
D: TRBD2
length: 18
J: TRBJ2-5
CDR3: CAWSVNKAGVWGQETQYF
DNA: TGTGCCTGGAGTGTTAATAAAGCGGGAGTATGGGGCCAAGAGACCCAGTACTTC

size: -
V: TRBV7-2
D: -
length: 16
J: TRBJ1-6
CDR3: CASSLAQGFGNSPLHF
DNA: TGTGCCAGCAGCTTAGCCCAGGGTTTTGGGAATTCACCCCTCCACTTT

size: -
V: TRBV10-1
D: -
length: 19
J: TRBJ2-2
CDR3: CASSEQGGGRGDNTGELFF
DNA: TGCGCCAGCAGTGAACAGGGGGGGGGAAGGGGGGATAACACCGGGGAGCTGTTTTTT

size: -
V: TRBV25-1
D: TRBD1
length: 13
J: TRBJ2-1
CDR3: CASRSRGSSEQFF
DNA: TGTGCCAGCAGGAGCAGGGGGTCGTCTGAGCAGTTCTTC

size: -
V: TRBV7-8
D: -
length: 15
J: TRBJ1-2
CDR3: CASSLAGAGVYGYTF
DNA: TGTGCCAGCAGCTTAGCGGGCGCAGGGGTCTATGGCTACACCTTC

size: -
V: TRBV14
D: -
length: 15
J: TRBJ1-1
CDR3: CASSQERVRGTEAFF
DNA: TGTGCCAGCAGCCAAGAGAGGGTGCGGGGCACTGAAGCTTTCTTT

size: -
V: TRBV27
D: TRBD2
length: 16
J: TRBJ2-1
CDR3: CASSPQRGLAINEQFF
DNA: TGTGCCAGCAGTCCCCAACGAGGACTAGCTATAAATGAGCAGTTCTTC

size: once
V: TRBV10-3
D: TRBD1
length: 14
J: TRBJ2-3
CDR3: CAISEGTVTDTQYF
DNA: TGTGCCATCAGTGAGGGGACAGTCACAGATACGCAGTATTTT

size: -
V: TRBV5-1
D: TRBD2
length: 14
J: TRBJ2-7
CDR3: CASSLVAGGYEQYF
DNA: TGCGCCAGCAGCTTGGTGGCGGGAGGGTACGAGCAGTACTTC

size: -
V: TRBV28
D: -
length: 14
J: TRBJ1-5
CDR3: CASSSGQSEQPQHF
DNA: TGTGCCAGCAGTTCAGGACAATCCGAACAGCCCCAGCATTTT

size: -
V: TRBV6-5
D: TRBD1
length: 14
J: TRBJ1-5
CDR3: CASSFGQVNQPQHF
DNA: TGTGCCAGCAGCTTTGGACAGGTGAATCAGCCCCAGCATTTT

size: -
V: TRBV5-1
D: TRBD2
length: 18
J: TRBJ2-1
CDR3: CASSLGGLSGSSYNEQFF
DNA: TGCGCCAGCAGCTTGGGCGGACTTAGCGGGAGCTCCTACAATGAGCAGTTCTTC